This TCR beta chain was identified during a study of blood T cell repertoires in COVID-19. Using immunoSEQ multiplex PCR, the repertoire was profiled, and TCRdb retains in-frame clones only, with some absent. The sample records some 130,000 clones, 84% being singletons. V was pared by 0 bases and J by 2 bases, with 3 bases between. This CDR3 contains 13 residues. Germline values: CDR1 SGHRS, CDR2 YFSETQ. The origin of this receptor is a woman in her 30s who had recovered from COVID-19. The genes are TRBV5-1 and TRBJ1-5; D unresolved. Input material: peripheral blood. CDR3 amino acids: CASSLVGNQPQHF. CDR3 bases: TGCGCCAGCAGCTTGGTCGGCAATCAGCCCCAGCATTTT.